This entry concerns a single T cell receptor (beta chain). This record comes from a study of cytomegalovirus exposure and HLA in healthy donors. Germline-derived CDR1 and CDR2 are LNHDA and SQIVND (reference sequence). This CDR3 contains 13 residues. V shed 3 bases and J shed 0 bases, with 5 bases lying between them. With 60 Vbeta and 13 Jbeta primers, the PCR was carried out. Only in-frame clones appear in the TCRdb table, and some are missing; sequencing was by immunoSEQ multiplex PCR. The sample consists of more than 250,000 clones, 70% to 90% of them appearing once. The rearrangement uses TRBV19 and TRBJ2-5; D is ambiguous. This clonotype was sampled from a woman between 18 and 29 years old in good health and CMV-seronegative. Material: PBMCs. CDR3 sequence: CASSIRYQETQYF. The CDR3 nucleotides read TGTGCCAGTAGTATCCGGTACCAAGAGACCCAGTACTTC.